Below are 22 T cell receptor beta chains sequenced from a single sample in a study of T cell responses to AZD1222 COVID-19 vaccine (dated by TCRdb to 2020 to 2022). According to the study, the label for this sample's time point signals: baseline before first vaccination. Library creation used the immunoSEQ multiplex PCR assay. TCRdb retrieved this table from immuneACCESS and kept in-frame rearrangements only. Not all clones are present; in checked studies, unresolved V genes account for under half, and no reason is known for the remainder. The sample table contains about 130,000 clones; only one count was recorded for 70% to 90% of them. The ten largest clones capture roughly 1.6% of the sample. Material: peripheral blood, obtained on day 0 of AZD1222 vaccination. The receptors originated from an adult in good health.

This clone was detected only a few times. V gene TRBV4-1 combines with J gene TRBJ2-7; D may be TRBD1 or TRBD2 (5 bases each). With 7 bases removed from V and 7 bases from J, the gap between germline ends came to 23 bases. Germline CDR1 and CDR2: MGHRA and YSYEKL. The CDR3 covers 15 residues. CDR3 sequence (DNA): TGCGCCAGCAAAAGGGGCGGAGAGGCCCGGGGTGAGCAGTACTTC. It encodes CASKRGGEARGEQYF.

The chain combines TRBV10-3 with TRBJ1-5, with D maybe TRBD1 (6 bases). CDR1 and CDR2 from the germline V gene are ENHRY and SYGVKD. CDR3 size: 16 residues. Between the trimmed V and J ends, which lost 0 bases and 7 bases, there was a span of 16 bases. The CDR3 nucleotides are TGTGCCATCAGTGAGTCGGGGGGCTCTTTCTGGCAGCCCCAGCATTTT. Protein sequence: CAISESGGSFWQPQHF.

This sequence joins TRBV18 and TRBJ2-3, with 9 positions matching TRBD1. The V gene's germline CDR1 is KGHSH and CDR2 LQKENI. The length of the CDR3 is 17 residues. The trim removed 1 base at V and 2 bases at J, leaving 7 bases unmatched. The CDR3 loop is CASSPRPGQGPTDTQYF. For the CDR3, the DNA is TGTGCCAGCTCACCACGCCCGGGACAGGGACCCACAGATACGCAGTATTTT.

The chain joins TRBV29-1 to TRBJ2-7; TRBD1 aligns across 10 bases. CDR3 length: 15 residues. Trimming at V came to 3 bases and at J to 4 bases, leaving 9 bases not matched to a gene. Germline lookup yields CDR1 SQVTM and CDR2 ANQGSEA. Here the CDR3 DNA reads TGCAGCGTTGAGGCGGAGACAGGGGGCCCTTACGAGCAGTACTTC. Translating gives CSVEAETGGPYEQYF.

The chain is built from TRBV28 and TRBJ2-7, with a weak D call TRBD2 (5 bases). V was shortened by 6 bases and J by 0 bases, with 27 bases between the two germline ends. The CDR3 is 19 amino acids. Germline CDR1 and CDR2: MDHEN and SYDVKM. The CDR3 here is CASRPWTISGLHSSYEQYF. The CDR3 nucleotides read TGTGCCAGCAGGCCCTGGACCATCTCGGGATTACACAGCTCCTACGAGCAGTACTTC.

The chain is built from TRBV30 and TRBJ1-5; no firm D call. Trimming left V 2 bases short and J 0 bases short, with 5 bases between. This CDR3 region has 13 residues. The V gene's germline CDR1 is GTSNPN and CDR2 SVGIG (reference sequence). Written as DNA, the CDR3 is TGTGCCTGGAGTATCCGTAGCAATCAGCCCCAGCATTTT. This gives the protein CAWSIRSNQPQHF.

The chain uses TRBV2 and TRBJ2-7; 7 bases are a match to TRBD1. The ends lost 6 bases at V and 2 bases at J; junction bases unmatched: 4. The CDR3 consists of 13 residues. The germline V gene has CDR1 SNHLY and CDR2 FYNNEI. CDR3 in DNA: TGTGCCAGCAGCCGGACAGGAGCCTACGAGCAGTACTTC. Encoded protein: CASSRTGAYEQYF.

The rearrangement uses TRBV4-3 and TRBJ2-7; the match to TRBD1 covers 9 bases. CDR1 and CDR2 (germline): LGHNA, YSLEER. The V segment lost 4 bases and the J segment 4 bases; nucleotides outside the gene matches: 8. The CDR3 sequence is 15 residues long. DNA of the CDR3: TGCGCCAGCAGCCTAAGCTCCGGGACAGGGTACGAGCAGTACTTC. Amino acids: CASSLSSGTGYEQYF.

The V gene is TRBV7-2, the J gene TRBJ1-6, with 8 bases lining up with TRBD1. CDR1 is SGHTA, CDR2 FQGNSA, per germline. The CDR3 is made up of 15 amino acids. J lost 12 bases, V lost 3 bases, and 10 bases had no gene match. The CDR3 sequence is CASSFDRGFTEPLHF. The CDR3 DNA reads TGTGCCAGCAGCTTCGACAGGGGCTTCACGGAACCCCTCCACTTT.

This chain uses TRBV7-8 with TRBJ1-1; no firm D call. From germline, CDR1 is SGHVS and CDR2 FQNEAQ. This CDR3 region has 13 residues. V was clipped by 5 bases and J by 10 bases, with 17 bases between them. This chain's CDR3 is CASSPITVEGAFF. The CDR3 DNA reads as TGTGCCAGCAGCCCGATTACCGTGGAGGGAGCTTTCTTT. Filled out from reference TRBV7-8 and TRBJ1-1, the complete variable domain reads GAGVSQSPRYKVAKRGQDVALRCDPISGHVSLFWYQQALGQGPEFLTYFQNEAQLDKSGLPSDRFFAERPEGSVSTLKIQRTQQEDSAVYLCASSPITVEGAFFGQGTRLTVV.

This clone was found once. The CDR3 reads CASSSRERSGSEQFF. The CDR3 bases are TGTGCCAGCAGTTCCCGAGAGAGGAGCGGGAGTGAGCAGTTCTTC. V gene TRBV7-2 combines with J gene TRBJ2-1; 8 bases map to TRBD2. CDR1 and CDR2 from the germline V gene are SGHTA and FQGNSA. Trimming took 6 bases from V and 9 from J; bases not matched to a gene: 13. The CDR3 consists of 15 residues. Full variable domain (rest looked up from reference TRBV7-2 and TRBJ2-1): GAGVSQSPSNKVTEKGKDVELRCDPISGHTALYWYRQSLGQGLEFLIYFQGNSAPDKSGLPSDRFSAERTGGSVSTLTIQRTQQEDSAVYLCASSSRERSGSEQFFGPGTRLTVL.

J is TRBJ2-7 and V is TRBV6-5; D assignment may be TRBD1 or TRBD2 (5 bases each). V shed 8 bases and J shed 2 bases, with 16 bases lying between them. The CDR3 consists of 14 residues. Germline V lookup: CDR1 MNHEY, CDR2 SVGAGI. In DNA, the CDR3 is TGTGCCAGCCTTCTAGGTGGGGACGCCTACGAGCAGTACTTC. This translates into CASLLGGDAYEQYF.

Written as DNA, the CDR3 is TGTGCCAGTAGCCCGGGACAGAGAGGTTTCTACGAGCAGTACTTC. It codes for CASSPGQRGFYEQYF. V is TRBV19 and J is TRBJ2-7, with 7 bases aligning to TRBD1. With 6 bases clipped from V and 3 bases from J, the junction kept 11 bases outside the gene matches. This CDR3 contains 15 residues. In germline, CDR1 is LNHDA, CDR2 SQIVND (reference sequence).

The CDR3 DNA sequence: TGTGCCTGGAGTGTACGAGTTACTCAGCCCCAGCATTTT. It translates to CAWSVRVTQPQHF. This chain joins TRBV30 and TRBJ1-5; no firm D call. Trimming shortened V by 0 bases and J by 6 bases, and 9 bases separated the two germline ends. CDR3 length: 13 amino acids. The germline V gene has CDR1 GTSNPN and CDR2 SVGIG (reference sequence).

This CDR3 reads CASTPGLATGELFF. DNA of the CDR3: TGTGCCAGCACGCCGGGACTAGCGACCGGGGAGCTGTTTTTT. This sequence joins TRBV6-5 and TRBJ2-2; 10 positions match TRBD2. Losses at the gene ends were 7 bases for V and 5 bases for J; bases not matched to a gene: 4. Germline V gene sequence: CDR1 MNHEY, CDR2 SVGAGI. The CDR3 has 14 amino acids.

This chain joins TRBV11-3 and TRBJ2-3, with unresolved D. CDR3 length equals 11 residues. V was cut by 10 bases and J by 3 bases, with 8 bases left in between. The germline CDR1 and CDR2 sequences are SGHNT and YENEEA. The chain's CDR3 is CATQDTDTQYF. CDR3 bases: TGTGCCACCCAGGATACAGATACGCAGTATTTT.

This chain uses TRBV5-4 with TRBJ1-1; 8 positions agree with TRBD1. The CDR3 is 14 amino acids. V was pared by 5 bases and J by 2 bases, with 5 bases of the junction left unmatched. CDR1 is SGHNT, CDR2 YYREEE, per germline (reference sequence). CDR3 region: CASRKQGENTEAFF. As DNA, the CDR3 is TGTGCCAGCAGGAAACAGGGGGAAAACACTGAAGCTTTCTTT.

The V and J genes are TRBV11-3 and TRBJ1-1, with D unresolved. The V end lost 3 bases, the J end lost 7 bases, and 15 bases lay between the germline ends. This CDR3 has 14 residues. Germline V gene lookup returns CDR1 SGHNT and CDR2 YENEEA. CDR3 loop: CASSFMTGGGEAFF. The CDR3 DNA sequence: TGTGCCAGCAGCTTCATGACGGGTGGCGGTGAAGCTTTCTTT.

V usage is TRBV27 and J usage is TRBJ1-2; D is ambiguous. Germline V lookup: CDR1 MNHEY, CDR2 SMNVEV (reference sequence). The V end lost 6 bases, the J end lost 4 bases, and 27 bases lay between the germline ends. The CDR3 length is 18 residues. The CDR3 sequence: CASRPTAHLIHPSYGYTF. DNA of the CDR3: TGTGCCAGCAGGCCCACCGCACACCTGATCCACCCGTCCTATGGCTACACCTTC.

The V call is TRBV6-5, the J call TRBJ1-1; D is undetermined. This CDR3 spans 12 amino acids. Germline lookup yields CDR1 MNHEY and CDR2 SVGAGI. Trimming removed 6 bases from V and 10 bases from J, with 15 bases in between. The CDR3 reads CASSTPTRGAFF. CDR3 nucleotide sequence: TGTGCCAGCAGCACGCCAACTCGCGGAGCTTTCTTT.

The chain joins TRBV4-3 to TRBJ2-2, with TRBD2 matching over 8 bases. The V and J ends lost 3 bases and 6 bases, in that order; junction bases with no gene match: 12. The germline gives CDR1 LGHNA, CDR2 YSLEER. This CDR3 has 17 amino acids. The CDR3 protein is CASSQAPAGVGAGELFF. In DNA form, the CDR3 reads TGCGCCAGCAGCCAGGCACCAGCGGGAGTAGGCGCCGGGGAGCTGTTTTTT.

V usage is TRBV5-6 and J usage is TRBJ2-7; TRBD1 aligns across 9 bases. This CDR3 region has 14 residues. CDR1 and CDR2 from the germline V gene are SGHDT and YYEEEE. J gave up 0 bases and V 6 bases, and 4 bases lay outside the gene matches. CDR3 bases: TGTGCCAGCACCCGACAGGGGGTCTCCTACGAGCAGTACTTC. Translated, it gives CASTRQGVSYEQYF.